Shown below are 8 T cell receptor beta chains from a single sample sequenced in a study of T cell changes during pregnancy in multiple sclerosis. Sequenced by immunoSEQ multiplex PCR; TCRdb stores in-frame clones only, minus some. The sample has tens of thousands of clones, about 91% seen once. Sequenced material: CD4+ T cells from peripheral blood mononuclear cells, taken after pregnancy. Receptor source: a female donor in good health, enrolled as a control in a pregnancy study.

The chain joins TRBV27 to TRBJ2-7; 11 bases line up with TRBD1. The CDR3 totals 16 residues. Trimming took 2 bases from V and 3 from J; bases not matched to a gene: 6. CDR1 and CDR2 from the germline V gene are MNHEY and SMNVEV (reference sequence). CDR3 coding DNA: TGTGCCAGCAGTTTAGCCTCCGGGACAGGGGGCTACGAGCAGTACTTC. Its translation: CASSLASGTGGYEQYF.

This chain uses TRBV19 with TRBJ1-6; TRBD1 aligns across 8 bases. J gave up 9 bases and V 7 bases, and 14 bases lay outside the gene matches. This CDR3 contains 16 residues. The germline V gene encodes CDR1 LNHDA and CDR2 SQIVND (reference sequence). This CDR3 reads CASMPFQGAVGSPLHF. The DNA of the CDR3 is TGTGCCAGTATGCCCTTCCAGGGGGCCGTAGGTTCACCCCTCCACTTT.

The rearrangement links TRBV7-2 to TRBJ2-5; the match to TRBD1 covers 10 bases. CDR3 length equals 17 residues. Germline values: CDR1 SGHTA, CDR2 FQGNSA. The V and J ends lost 1 base and 5 bases, in that order; junction bases with no gene match: 10. The CDR3 here is CASSLVGDRGGRETQYF. The CDR3 coding sequence is TGTGCCAGCAGCTTAGTAGGGGACAGGGGAGGGCGGGAGACCCAGTACTTC.

The rearrangement joins TRBV7-9 to TRBJ2-2; possible D gene TRBD2, 5 bases. CDR1 and CDR2 from the germline V gene are SEHNR and FQNEAQ (reference sequence). V gave up 3 bases and J gave up 6 bases, with 11 bases separating them. The CDR3 extends over 14 amino acids. The CDR3 DNA is TGTGCCAGCAGCTTTCTAGCCTCCTCCGGGGAGCTGTTTTTT. Its translation is CASSFLASSGELFF.

The chain has TRBV20-1 and TRBJ2-1; D possibly corresponds to TRBD1 (6 bases). This CDR3 comprises 11 residues. Between the trimmed V and J ends, which lost 6 bases and 7 bases, there was a span of 10 bases. The germline gives CDR1 DFQATT, CDR2 SNEGSKA (reference sequence). The CDR3 nucleotides are TGCAGTGCCGACAGGTGGAATGAGCAGTTCTTC. Translation: CSADRWNEQFF.

The V gene is TRBV5-1, the J gene TRBJ2-5, with TRBD1 identical over 10 bases. The CDR3 is made up of 14 amino acids. Germline lookup yields CDR1 SGHRS and CDR2 YFSETQ. V lost 7 bases, J lost 11 bases, and 14 bases stayed unmatched. The CDR3: CASRNDRGRVKQYF. For the CDR3, the DNA is TGCGCCAGCCGGAACGACAGGGGGCGGGTGAAGCAGTACTTC.

The CDR3 spells CASRSGAVPGGEQYF. DNA for the CDR3: TGTGCCAGCAGGTCAGGGGCAGTTCCGGGAGGGGAGCAGTACTTC. The chain couples TRBV27 to TRBJ2-7; TRBD2 agrees at 8 bases. CDR1 is MNHEY, CDR2 SMNVEV, per germline (reference sequence). V lost 6 bases to trimming and J lost 7 bases; unmatched junction nucleotides: 14. This CDR3 contains 15 residues.

V is TRBV5-5 and J is TRBJ1-4; 7 bases are a match to TRBD1. CDR3 length: 15 residues. The V gene end was trimmed by 3 bases and the J gene end by 4 bases; junction bases not matched to a gene: 6. Germline CDR1 is SGHKS and CDR2 is YYEKEE (reference sequence). The CDR3 sequence: CASSWTQGYNEKLFF. As DNA, the CDR3 is TGTGCCAGCAGCTGGACACAGGGGTATAATGAAAAACTGTTTTTT.